The source of this T cell receptor (beta chain) is a study of long-term antiretroviral therapy in people with HIV. To note about this clone: Its target is unknown.

Version v3.0 of the immunoSEQ assay ran at survey level. Data came from immunoSEQ multiplex PCR; TCRdb stores just in-frame clones and leaves some out. The repertoire holds approximately 23,000 clones, with roughly four fifths as singletons. V gave up 4 bases and J gave up 4 bases, with 10 bases separating them. This CDR3 comprises 13 residues. The germline gives CDR1 SGHAT, CDR2 FQNNGV. Study-wide results and caveats: Regardless of time point, clones expanded before ART dominated the repertoire.

The sample consisted of unsorted PBMCs, taken 1.5 years after starting antiretroviral therapy. This chain links TRBV11-2 with TRBJ2-5, with D perhaps matching TRBD1 (6 bases). This receptor was identified in a man between 25 and 39 years old with HIV. The DNA for the CDR3 is TGTGCCAGCAGCTCCAACAGGGCAGAGACCCAGTACTTC. Amino acids: CASSSNRAETQYF.